This T cell receptor beta chain was documented in a study of blood T cells in healthy people across ages. The germline V gene has CDR1 SQVTM and CDR2 ANQGSEA. The CDR3 loop spans 14 amino acids. V gave up 5 bases and J gave up 5 bases, with 17 bases separating them. This clonotype was observed many times. Every sample yielded at least 6.5 million isolated PBMCs. Total RNA amounts of at least 6 micrograms were extracted per sample. Through a sample-barcoded 5' primer and a J-beta primer mix, a second PCR was run for 7 to 11 cycles. TCRdb fed the 5' RACE reads into MiXCR, producing one record per CDR3 protein. The sample gives about 1.4 million distinct CDR3 sequences, almost 60% of which show up once; 5.5% to 8% is in the top ten.

The receptor's source is a man aged 18 to 30 in good health. Sequences were obtained from blood. This rearrangement joins TRBV29-1 to TRBJ2-3; D is perhaps TRBD1 (6 bases). The CDR3 nucleotides read TGCAGCGTTTGGGTGAAGGAAGGGGGAGATACGCAGTATTTT. Its protein is CSVWVKEGGDTQYF.